The clone carrying this T cell receptor beta chain was counted a single time. Its antigen is currently unknown. The data belong to a study of T cell responses to AZD1222 COVID-19 vaccine. Study results and limitations: Only a handful of AZD1222 recipients, more than five in all, had baseline seropositivity. None of the repertoires were sampled until the peak T cell response had passed. Donors were chiefly white British, with a greater number of females, and clonal diversity was perhaps underestimated. The study found Spike-specific TCR breadth and depth rose after two AZD1222 doses.

Here immunoSEQ multiplex PCR was the method, and the copy in TCRdb shows in-frame clones only, minus some. This table has 100,000 to 120,000 clones, 85% to 90% appearing once. Germline values: CDR1 SGHDT, CDR2 YYEEEE. This CDR3 has 15 residues. Trimming shortened V by 0 bases and J by 5 bases, and 14 bases separated the two germline ends. The TCR originated in an adult who received the AZD1222 COVID-19 vaccine. The rearrangement joins TRBV5-6 to TRBJ2-5; D might be TRBD1 or TRBD2, each matching 6 bases. This specimen was peripheral blood, taken 28 days after the second AZD1222 dose. CDR3 loop: CASSLDPGARETQYF. The CDR3 DNA sequence: TGTGCCAGCAGCTTGGATCCGGGGGCAAGGGAGACCCAGTACTTC.